This TCR beta chain derives from a study of blood T cells in healthy people across ages. Sample-barcoded 5' priming and a J-beta primer mix drove a second PCR of 7 to 11 cycles. Each cDNA molecule was tagged by a template-switch adaptor with 12 random nucleotides. TCRdb redid the calling of the 5' RACE reads with MiXCR, one entry per CDR3 protein. The table shows around 1.1 million distinct CDR3 sequences, with around two fifths occurring only once. Germline-derived CDR1 and CDR2 are SNHLY and FYNNEI. The length of the CDR3 is 13 residues. With 4 bases removed from V and 5 bases from J, the gap between germline ends came to 11 bases. Overall study findings and caveats: Unsorted PBMCs prevented conclusive naive versus antigen-experienced comparison.

On this clonotype: Its cognate antigen is unknown.

The sequencing input was blood. The source of this sequence is a man between 18 and 35 years old in good health. The V gene is TRBV2, the J gene TRBJ1-2; D is unclear. The CDR3 DNA reads TGTGCCAGCAGTGTAGGGCGGGAGTATGGCTACACCTTC. It codes for CASSVGREYGYTF.